Listed below are T cell receptor beta chains from one sample, sequenced in a study of CD8+CD57+ T cells in acquired aplastic anemia. Each CDR3 protein gets one entry after TCRdb re-called the reads with MiXCR. The sample lists hundreds of thousands of distinct CDR3 sequences, 65% to 80% seen once, with approximately 3.8% in the top ten. The specimen was sorted CD4+, CD8+, or CD8+CD57+ T cells (not recorded which) from PBMCs. The receptors were gathered from a human donor in good health, serving as a control. The CDR3 runs from the conserved cysteine through the conserved F or W. The D gene is left open where the match is weak. Rows may omit the clone size; those that give it use once, few, many or a size class.

V gene: TRBV7-2; clone size: -; J gene: TRBJ2-7; D gene: -; CDR3 DNA: TGTGCCAGCATGTGGGGTAGAGGGATCGGCTACGCGCAGTACTTC; CDR3 protein: CASMWGRGIGYAQYF
V gene: TRBV7-2; clone size: -; J gene: TRBJ1-2; D gene: -; CDR3 DNA: TGTGCCAGCAGCTTAGCGCTCCGCGCTTACACCTTC; CDR3 protein: CASSLALRAYTF
V gene: TRBV7-9; clone size: few; J gene: TRBJ2-7; D gene: TRBD1; CDR3 DNA: TGTGCCAGCAGCTTAGACAGGGGAGAGCAGTACTTC; CDR3 protein: CASSLDRGEQYF
V gene: TRBV7-2; clone size: -; J gene: TRBJ2-5; D gene: -; CDR3 DNA: TGTGCCAGCAGCCCACAGAGTGGGGATCAGCCCCAGCATTACTTC; CDR3 protein: CASSPQSGDQPQHYF
V gene: TRBV7-9; clone size: -; J gene: TRBJ2-3; D gene: TRBD2; CDR3 DNA: TGTGCCAGCAGCTTATCCAGCGGGGACGGCTCGCAGTATTTT; CDR3 protein: CASSLSSGDGSQYF
V gene: TRBV7-6; clone size: -; J gene: TRBJ1-2; D gene: -; CDR3 DNA: TGTGCCAGCAGCTCAGCTCAACATCAACCCCAGCATGGCTACACCTTC; CDR3 protein: CASSSAQHQPQHGYTF
V gene: TRBV11-2; clone size: -; J gene: TRBJ2-2; D gene: TRBD2; CDR3 DNA: TGTGCCAGCAGTCACAGTCGGGGGGTCGCGAACACCGGGGAGCTGTTTTTT; CDR3 protein: CASSHSRGVANTGELFF
V gene: TRBV9; clone size: many; J gene: TRBJ2-1; D gene: -; CDR3 DNA: TGTGCCAGCAGCGTAATGGACATGGGGGGACATGAGCAGTTCTTC; CDR3 protein: CASSVMDMGGHEQFF
V gene: TRBV7-9; clone size: many; J gene: TRBJ1-3; D gene: -; CDR3 DNA: TGTGCCAGCAGCCCCACTGTGGAAAACACCATATATTTT; CDR3 protein: CASSPTVENTIYF
V gene: TRBV20-1; clone size: once; J gene: TRBJ1-1; D gene: -; CDR3 DNA: TGCAGTGCTAGAGATGGCGATAGCATGGAAGCTTTCTTT; CDR3 protein: CSARDGDSMEAFF
V gene: TRBV7-8; clone size: once; J gene: TRBJ2-5; D gene: -; CDR3 DNA: TGTGCCAGCAGCTTAGCTTTACTGGTTTCACCCCCCCAGTACTTC; CDR3 protein: CASSLALLVSPPQYF
V gene: TRBV3-1; clone size: few; J gene: TRBJ2-3; D gene: TRBD2; CDR3 DNA: TGTGCCAGCAGCCAAGAGGGCGGGGGGGTAGATACGCAGTATTTT; CDR3 protein: CASSQEGGGVDTQYF
V gene: TRBV5-1; clone size: many; J gene: TRBJ1-4; D gene: -; CDR3 DNA: TGCGCCAGCAGGGGGGTTTGGACAGCAACTAATGAAAAACTGTTTTTT; CDR3 protein: CASRGVWTATNEKLFF
V gene: TRBV7-2; clone size: -; J gene: TRBJ2-7; D gene: -; CDR3 DNA: TGTGCCAGCAGCTTGACCCGCGCGGCCTACGAGCAGTACTTC; CDR3 protein: CASSLTRAAYEQYF
V gene: TRBV5-1; clone size: -; J gene: TRBJ2-1; D gene: TRBD1; CDR3 DNA: TGCGCCAGCAGTCGCACAACCGGGACAGGGCAGTTCTTC; CDR3 protein: CASSRTTGTGQFF
V gene: TRBV7-2; clone size: -; J gene: TRBJ2-5; D gene: -; CDR3 DNA: TGTGCCAGCAGCTTAATGGTACGTGAGACCCATTACTTC; CDR3 protein: CASSLMVRETHYF
V gene: TRBV2; clone size: -; J gene: TRBJ1-5; D gene: -; CDR3 DNA: TGTGCCAGCAGCCCTCTGAGGGACTATCCCCAGCCCTTC; CDR3 protein: CASSPLRDYPQPF
V gene: TRBV12-3/TRBV12-4; clone size: -; J gene: TRBJ2-1; D gene: TRBD1; CDR3 DNA: TGTGCCAGCAGTCCGGGACAGACTGTTTCCTACAATGAGCAGTTCTTC; CDR3 protein: CASSPGQTVSYNEQFF
V gene: TRBV12-3/TRBV12-4; clone size: -; J gene: TRBJ2-5; D gene: -; CDR3 DNA: TGTGCCAGCAGAGCGGACTGGGGGGAGACCCAGTACTTC; CDR3 protein: CASRADWGETQYF
V gene: TRBV19; clone size: -; J gene: TRBJ1-6; D gene: -; CDR3 DNA: TGTGCCAGTAGTATCGGACAGACCATCGATTCACCCCTCCACTTT; CDR3 protein: CASSIGQTIDSPLHF
V gene: TRBV5-1; clone size: once; J gene: TRBJ2-3; D gene: TRBD2; CDR3 DNA: TGTGCCAGCCGCACGGTCAGCGGGGGCACAGATACGCAGTATTTT; CDR3 protein: CASRTVSGGTDTQYF
V gene: TRBV15; clone size: -; J gene: TRBJ2-7; D gene: TRBD1; CDR3 DNA: TGTGCCACCAGCAGGGACAGGGACTGGGAATACGAGCAGTACTTC; CDR3 protein: CATSRDRDWEYEQYF
V gene: TRBV7-9; clone size: -; J gene: TRBJ2-7; D gene: -; CDR3 DNA: TGTGCCAGCAGCCTAGCCCGGGACTGGAGCTCCTCCGAGCAGTACTTC; CDR3 protein: CASSLARDWSSSEQYF
V gene: TRBV19; clone size: many; J gene: TRBJ1-3; D gene: -; CDR3 DNA: TGTGCCAGTAGGGATAACTCTGGAAACACCATATATTTT; CDR3 protein: CASRDNSGNTIYF
V gene: TRBV7-2; clone size: -; J gene: TRBJ2-6; D gene: -; CDR3 DNA: TGTGCCAGCAGCTTTCCGGGGTTCGGGGCCAACGTCCTGACTTTC; CDR3 protein: CASSFPGFGANVLTF
V gene: TRBV19; clone size: -; J gene: TRBJ2-6; D gene: -; CDR3 DNA: TGTGCCAGTAGTGCTAGCCTCTCTGGGGCCAACGTCCTGACTTTC; CDR3 protein: CASSASLSGANVLTF
V gene: TRBV20-1; clone size: -; J gene: TRBJ1-1; D gene: -; CDR3 DNA: TGCAGTGCTACCCGACAGAACACTGAAGCTTTCTTT; CDR3 protein: CSATRQNTEAFF
V gene: TRBV7-9; clone size: -; J gene: TRBJ2-4; D gene: TRBD1; CDR3 DNA: TGTGCCAGCAGCTCTTCAGGGACAGGGTCAAACATTCAGTACTTC; CDR3 protein: CASSSSGTGSNIQYF
V gene: TRBV7-8; clone size: -; J gene: TRBJ1-2; D gene: -; CDR3 DNA: TGTGCCAGCAGCTTACAGGGAAGAGGCTACACCTTC; CDR3 protein: CASSLQGRGYTF
V gene: TRBV7-2; clone size: -; J gene: TRBJ1-1; D gene: -; CDR3 DNA: TGTGCCAGCAGCTTCAGTTCTAGTAGCACCTATAATTCATTT; CDR3 protein: CASSFSSSSTYNSF
V gene: TRBV15; clone size: -; J gene: TRBJ2-7; D gene: TRBD2; CDR3 DNA: TGTGCCACCAGCACAGGTAGGGACTATTCCTACGAGCAGTACTTC; CDR3 protein: CATSTGRDYSYEQYF
V gene: TRBV7-4; clone size: -; J gene: TRBJ1-5; D gene: -; CDR3 DNA: TGTGCCAGCAGGTCAGGACGGGGCCTGGGAAGCAATACGCCCCAGCATTTT; CDR3 protein: CASRSGRGLGSNTPQHF
V gene: TRBV11-2; clone size: -; J gene: TRBJ2-3; D gene: -; CDR3 DNA: TGTGCCAGCACCCCACGGGCGGAGGGAGATACGCAGTATTTT; CDR3 protein: CASTPRAEGDTQYF
V gene: TRBV7-9; clone size: -; J gene: TRBJ1-6; D gene: -; CDR3 DNA: TGTGCCAGCAGCTTAGCGCCCCCCTCACACCTCCACTTT; CDR3 protein: CASSLAPPSHLHF
V gene: TRBV19; clone size: -; J gene: TRBJ1-5; D gene: -; CDR3 DNA: TGTGGCAGTAGTCAGGAGGGTTGGCAGCCCCAGCATTTT; CDR3 protein: CGSSQEGWQPQHF
V gene: TRBV7-2; clone size: -; J gene: TRBJ1-2; D gene: -; CDR3 DNA: TGTGCCAGCAGCTTAGACATACAAAACGGTGGCTACGACTTC; CDR3 protein: CASSLDIQNGGYDF
V gene: TRBV12-3/TRBV12-4; clone size: -; J gene: TRBJ2-7; D gene: -; CDR3 DNA: TGTGCCAGCAAGAGAGGCAACCTCGCCTTCGAGCAGTACTTC; CDR3 protein: CASKRGNLAFEQYF
V gene: TRBV5-1; clone size: -; J gene: TRBJ1-1; D gene: -; CDR3 DNA: TGCGCCAGCAGCTTATTACAGAGGGCGGGCGTTGAAGCTTTCTTT; CDR3 protein: CASSLLQRAGVEAFF
V gene: TRBV19; clone size: -; J gene: TRBJ1-5; D gene: -; CDR3 DNA: TGTGCCGGTAGTATAGGGACATGTTATAGCAATCAGCCCCAGCATTTT; CDR3 protein: CAGSIGTCYSNQPQHF
V gene: TRBV9; clone size: -; J gene: TRBJ1-4; D gene: -; CDR3 DNA: TGTGCCAGCAGCGTACGCGGGGGGGATAATTCACCCCAACTGTTTTTT; CDR3 protein: CASSVRGGDNSPQLFF
V gene: TRBV12-3/TRBV12-4; clone size: -; J gene: TRBJ1-3; D gene: -; CDR3 DNA: TGTGCCAGCAGTTACCCGAGCTCTGGAAACACCATATATTTT; CDR3 protein: CASSYPSSGNTIYF
V gene: TRBV5-4; clone size: many; J gene: TRBJ2-2; D gene: -; CDR3 DNA: TGTGCCAGCAGCTTGTCCACCGGGGAGCTGTTTTTT; CDR3 protein: CASSLSTGELFF
V gene: TRBV2; clone size: -; J gene: TRBJ2-7; D gene: -; CDR3 DNA: TGTGCCAGCAGCCAGACCAACGAGCAGTACTTC; CDR3 protein: CASSQTNEQYF
V gene: TRBV7-2; clone size: many; J gene: TRBJ2-5; D gene: -; CDR3 DNA: TGTGCCAGCAGCTCCAGCCAAGAGACCCAGTACTTC; CDR3 protein: CASSSSQETQYF